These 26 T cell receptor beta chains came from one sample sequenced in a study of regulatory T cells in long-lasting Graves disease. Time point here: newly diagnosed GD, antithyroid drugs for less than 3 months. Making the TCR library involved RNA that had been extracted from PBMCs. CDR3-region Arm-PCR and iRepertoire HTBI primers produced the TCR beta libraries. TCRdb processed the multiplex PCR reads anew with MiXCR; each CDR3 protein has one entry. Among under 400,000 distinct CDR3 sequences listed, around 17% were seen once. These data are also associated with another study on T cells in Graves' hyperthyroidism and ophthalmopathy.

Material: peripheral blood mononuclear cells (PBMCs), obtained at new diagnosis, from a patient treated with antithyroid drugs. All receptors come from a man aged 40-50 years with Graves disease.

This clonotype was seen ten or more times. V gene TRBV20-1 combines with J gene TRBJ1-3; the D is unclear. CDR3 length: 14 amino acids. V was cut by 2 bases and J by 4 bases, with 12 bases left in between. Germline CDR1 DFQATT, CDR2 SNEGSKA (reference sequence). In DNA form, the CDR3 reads TGCAGTGCTAGAACCGCCAGAGACGGAAACACCATATATTTT. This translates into CSARTARDGNTIYF.

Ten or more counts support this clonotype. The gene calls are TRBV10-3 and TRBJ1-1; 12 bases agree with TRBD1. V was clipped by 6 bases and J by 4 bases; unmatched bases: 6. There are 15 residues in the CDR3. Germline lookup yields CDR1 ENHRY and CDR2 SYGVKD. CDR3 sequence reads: CAIRGTGGSGTEAFF. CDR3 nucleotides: TGTGCCATCAGAGGGACAGGGGGCTCGGGCACTGAAGCTTTCTTT.

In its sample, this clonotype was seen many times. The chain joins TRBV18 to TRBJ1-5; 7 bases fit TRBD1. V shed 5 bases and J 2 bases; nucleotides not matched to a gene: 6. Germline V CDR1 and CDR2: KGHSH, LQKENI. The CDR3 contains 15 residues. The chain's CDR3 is CASSSNRGGNQPQHF. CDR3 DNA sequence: TGTGCCAGCTCATCAAACAGGGGTGGCAATCAGCCCCAGCATTTT.

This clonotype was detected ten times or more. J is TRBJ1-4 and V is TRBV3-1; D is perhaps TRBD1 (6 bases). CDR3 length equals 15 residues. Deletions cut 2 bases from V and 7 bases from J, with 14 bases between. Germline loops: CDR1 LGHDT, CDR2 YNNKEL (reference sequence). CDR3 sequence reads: CASSQKTGGREKLFF. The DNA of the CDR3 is TGTGCCAGCAGCCAAAAGACAGGAGGTCGTGAAAAACTGTTTTTT.

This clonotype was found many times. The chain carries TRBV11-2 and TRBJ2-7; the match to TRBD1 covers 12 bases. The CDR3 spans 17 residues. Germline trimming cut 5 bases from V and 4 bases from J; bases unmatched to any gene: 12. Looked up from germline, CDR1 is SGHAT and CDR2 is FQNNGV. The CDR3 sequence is CASSLNWGQGALYEQYF. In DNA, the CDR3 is TGTGCCAGCAGCCTAAACTGGGGACAGGGGGCTTTATACGAGCAGTACTTC.

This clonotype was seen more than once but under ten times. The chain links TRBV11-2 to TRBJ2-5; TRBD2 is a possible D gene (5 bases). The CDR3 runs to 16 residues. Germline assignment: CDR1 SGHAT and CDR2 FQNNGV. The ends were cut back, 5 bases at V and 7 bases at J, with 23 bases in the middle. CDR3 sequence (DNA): TGTGCCAGCAGCCGGTTGGGAACTGAAGCCGGGGTGACCCAGTACTTC. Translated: CASSRLGTEAGVTQYF.

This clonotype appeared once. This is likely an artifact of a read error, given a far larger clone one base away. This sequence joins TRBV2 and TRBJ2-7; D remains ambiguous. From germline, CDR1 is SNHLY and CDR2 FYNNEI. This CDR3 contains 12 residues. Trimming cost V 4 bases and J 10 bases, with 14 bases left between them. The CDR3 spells CASSGEKEIQYF. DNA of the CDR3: TGTGCCAGCAGTGGGGAAAAAGAGATCCAGTACTTC.

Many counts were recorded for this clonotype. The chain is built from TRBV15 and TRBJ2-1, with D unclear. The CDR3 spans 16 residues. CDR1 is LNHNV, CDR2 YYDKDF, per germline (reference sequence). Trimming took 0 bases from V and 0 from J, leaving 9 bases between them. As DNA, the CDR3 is TGTGCCACCAGCAGAGATGGTGGAAGCTCCTACAATGAGCAGTTCTTC. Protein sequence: CATSRDGGSSYNEQFF.

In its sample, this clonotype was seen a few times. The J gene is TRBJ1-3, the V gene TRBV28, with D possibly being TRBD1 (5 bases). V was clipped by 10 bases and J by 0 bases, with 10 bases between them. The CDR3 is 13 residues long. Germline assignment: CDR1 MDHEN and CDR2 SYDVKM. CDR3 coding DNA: TGTGCCACCCGGGGGAGCTCTGGAAACACCATATATTTT. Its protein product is CATRGSSGNTIYF.

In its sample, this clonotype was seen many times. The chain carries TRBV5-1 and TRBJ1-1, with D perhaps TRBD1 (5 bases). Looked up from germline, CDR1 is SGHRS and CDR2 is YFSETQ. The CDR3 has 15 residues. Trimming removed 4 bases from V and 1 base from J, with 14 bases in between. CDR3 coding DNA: TGCGCCAGCAGCCGGAACCCCGACAGGAACACTGAAGCTTTCTTT. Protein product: CASSRNPDRNTEAFF.

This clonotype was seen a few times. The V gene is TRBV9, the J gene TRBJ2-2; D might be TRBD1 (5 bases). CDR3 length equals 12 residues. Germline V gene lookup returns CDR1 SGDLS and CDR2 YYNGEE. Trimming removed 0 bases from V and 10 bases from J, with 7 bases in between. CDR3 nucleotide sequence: TGTGCCAGCAGCGTAGTGGACAAGGAGCTGTTTTTT. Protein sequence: CASSVVDKELFF.

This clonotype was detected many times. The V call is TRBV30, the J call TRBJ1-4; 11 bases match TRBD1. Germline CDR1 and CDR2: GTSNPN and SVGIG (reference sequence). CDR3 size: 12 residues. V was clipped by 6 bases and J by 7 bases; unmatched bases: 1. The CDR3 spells CACGTGGEKLFF. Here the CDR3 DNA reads TGTGCCTGTGGGACAGGGGGTGAAAAACTGTTTTTT.

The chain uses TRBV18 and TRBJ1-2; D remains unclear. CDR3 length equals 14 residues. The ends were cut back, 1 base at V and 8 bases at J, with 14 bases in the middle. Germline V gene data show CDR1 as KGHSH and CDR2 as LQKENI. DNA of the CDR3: TGTGCCAGCTCACCACAGCCTGCCTATGGGGGCTACACCTTC. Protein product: CASSPQPAYGGYTF.

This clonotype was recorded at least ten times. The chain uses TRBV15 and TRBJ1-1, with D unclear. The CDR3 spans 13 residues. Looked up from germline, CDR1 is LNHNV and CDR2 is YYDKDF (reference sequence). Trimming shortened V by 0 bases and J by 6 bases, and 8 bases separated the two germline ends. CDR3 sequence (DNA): TGTGCCACCAGCAGAGATGTGGGGTCTGAAGCTTTCTTT. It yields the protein CATSRDVGSEAFF.

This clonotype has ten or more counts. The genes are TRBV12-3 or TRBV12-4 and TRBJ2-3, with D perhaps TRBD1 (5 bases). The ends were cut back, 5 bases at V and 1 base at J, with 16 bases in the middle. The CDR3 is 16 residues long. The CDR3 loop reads CASSPPRQIRTDTQYF. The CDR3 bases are TGTGCCAGCAGTCCACCCCGACAGATCCGCACAGATACGCAGTATTTT.

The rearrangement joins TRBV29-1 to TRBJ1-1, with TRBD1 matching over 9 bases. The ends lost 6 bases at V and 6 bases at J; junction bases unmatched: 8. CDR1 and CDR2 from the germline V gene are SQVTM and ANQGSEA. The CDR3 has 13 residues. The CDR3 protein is CSVGRDREAEAFF. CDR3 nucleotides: TGCAGCGTAGGCCGGGACAGGGAGGCTGAAGCTTTCTTT.

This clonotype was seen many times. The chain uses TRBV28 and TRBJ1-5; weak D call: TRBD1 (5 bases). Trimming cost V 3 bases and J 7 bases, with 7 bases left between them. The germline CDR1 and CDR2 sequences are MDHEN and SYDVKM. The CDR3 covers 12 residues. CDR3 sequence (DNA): TGTGCCAGCAGTTTTAGGGACCAGCCCCAGCATTTT. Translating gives CASSFRDQPQHF.

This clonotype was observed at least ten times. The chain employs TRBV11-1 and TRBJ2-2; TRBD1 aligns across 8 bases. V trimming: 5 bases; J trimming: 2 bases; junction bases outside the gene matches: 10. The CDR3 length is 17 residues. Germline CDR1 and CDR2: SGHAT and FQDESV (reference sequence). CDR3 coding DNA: TGTGCCAGCAGCCATCCGGCAGGGGGCGTCAACACCGGGGAGCTGTTTTTT. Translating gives CASSHPAGGVNTGELFF.

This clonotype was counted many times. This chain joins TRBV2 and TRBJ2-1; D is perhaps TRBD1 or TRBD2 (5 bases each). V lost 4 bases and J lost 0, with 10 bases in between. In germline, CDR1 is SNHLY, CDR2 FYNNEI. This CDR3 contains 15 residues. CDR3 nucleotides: TGTGCCAGCAGTGGTTCGGGACGCTCCTACAATGAGCAGTTCTTC. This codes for CASSGSGRSYNEQFF.

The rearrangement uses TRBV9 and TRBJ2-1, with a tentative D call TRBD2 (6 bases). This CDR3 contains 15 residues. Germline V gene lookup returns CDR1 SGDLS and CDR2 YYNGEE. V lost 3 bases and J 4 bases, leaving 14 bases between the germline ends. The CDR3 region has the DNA TGTGCCAGCAGCGAGGAGGGGTCGGTGTACAATGAGCAGTTCTTC. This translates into CASSEEGSVYNEQFF.

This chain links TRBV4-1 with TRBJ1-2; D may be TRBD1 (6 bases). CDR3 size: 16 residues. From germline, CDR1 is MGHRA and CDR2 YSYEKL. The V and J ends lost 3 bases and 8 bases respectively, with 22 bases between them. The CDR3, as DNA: TGCGCCAGCAGCCAGGACCCGGCAGGGGCGGGTTTCGGCTACACCTTC. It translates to CASSQDPAGAGFGYTF.

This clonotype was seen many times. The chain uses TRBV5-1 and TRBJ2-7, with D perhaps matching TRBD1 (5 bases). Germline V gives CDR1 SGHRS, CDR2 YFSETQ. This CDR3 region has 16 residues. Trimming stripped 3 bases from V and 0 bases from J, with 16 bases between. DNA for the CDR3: TGCGCCAGCAGCTCCCCTCGTAGGGGATCCTCCTACGAGCAGTACTTC. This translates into CASSSPRRGSSYEQYF.

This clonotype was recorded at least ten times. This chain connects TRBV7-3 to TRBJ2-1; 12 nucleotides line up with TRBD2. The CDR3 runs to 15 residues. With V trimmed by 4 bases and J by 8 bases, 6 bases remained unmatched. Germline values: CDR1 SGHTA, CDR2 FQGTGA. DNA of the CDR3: TGTGCCAGCAGCTCCGGACTAGCGGGGTATCATGAGCAGTTCTTC. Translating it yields CASSSGLAGYHEQFF. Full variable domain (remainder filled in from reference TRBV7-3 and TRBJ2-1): GAGVSQTPSNKVTEKGKYVELRCDPISGHTALYWYRQSLGQGPEFLIYFQGTGAADDSGLPNDRFFAVRPEGSVSTLKIQRTERGDSAVYLCASSSGLAGYHEQFFGPGTRLTVL.

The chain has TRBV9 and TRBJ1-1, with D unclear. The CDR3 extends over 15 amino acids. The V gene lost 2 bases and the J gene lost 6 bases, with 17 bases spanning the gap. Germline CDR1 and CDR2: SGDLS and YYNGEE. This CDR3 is CASSVGEGSRSEAFF. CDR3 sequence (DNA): TGTGCCAGCAGCGTTGGGGAGGGCTCACGGTCTGAAGCTTTCTTT.

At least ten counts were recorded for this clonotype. CDR3 residues: CASSRGQGSYSPLHF. The CDR3 DNA sequence: TGTGCCAGCAGCCGAGGACAGGGCTCGTATTCACCCCTCCACTTT. This chain links TRBV3-1 with TRBJ1-6, with 8 nucleotides matching TRBD1. V lost 4 bases to trimming and J lost 8 bases; unmatched junction nucleotides: 7. The CDR3 contains 15 residues. CDR1 LGHDT and CDR2 YNNKEL come from the germline V gene (reference sequence).

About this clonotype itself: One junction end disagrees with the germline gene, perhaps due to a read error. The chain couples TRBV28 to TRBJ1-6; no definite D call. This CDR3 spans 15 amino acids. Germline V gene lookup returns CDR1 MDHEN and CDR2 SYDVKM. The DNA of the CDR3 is TGTACCAGCAGTCTACCCAGTGCCTATAATTCACCCCTCCACTTT. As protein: CTSSLPSAYNSPLHF.